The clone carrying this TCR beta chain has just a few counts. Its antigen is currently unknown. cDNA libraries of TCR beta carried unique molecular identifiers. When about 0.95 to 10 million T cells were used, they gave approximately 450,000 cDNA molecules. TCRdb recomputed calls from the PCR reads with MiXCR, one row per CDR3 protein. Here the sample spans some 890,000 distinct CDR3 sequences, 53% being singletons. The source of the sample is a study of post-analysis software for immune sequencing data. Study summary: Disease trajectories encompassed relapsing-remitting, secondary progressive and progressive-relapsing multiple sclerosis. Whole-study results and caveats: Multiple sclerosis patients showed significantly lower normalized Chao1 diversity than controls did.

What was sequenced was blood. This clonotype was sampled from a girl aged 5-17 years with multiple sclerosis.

Here the CDR3 DNA reads TGTGCCAGCAGCTTAGTTACAGGCGGGCCAACCTACGAGCAGTACTTC. Translation gives CASSLVTGGPTYEQYF. The chain is built from TRBV7-9 and TRBJ2-7; D possibly matches TRBD1 or TRBD2 (5 bases each). The CDR3 covers 16 residues. The germline gives CDR1 SEHNR, CDR2 FQNEAQ (reference sequence). V was shortened by 1 base and J by 2 bases, with 15 bases between the two germline ends.